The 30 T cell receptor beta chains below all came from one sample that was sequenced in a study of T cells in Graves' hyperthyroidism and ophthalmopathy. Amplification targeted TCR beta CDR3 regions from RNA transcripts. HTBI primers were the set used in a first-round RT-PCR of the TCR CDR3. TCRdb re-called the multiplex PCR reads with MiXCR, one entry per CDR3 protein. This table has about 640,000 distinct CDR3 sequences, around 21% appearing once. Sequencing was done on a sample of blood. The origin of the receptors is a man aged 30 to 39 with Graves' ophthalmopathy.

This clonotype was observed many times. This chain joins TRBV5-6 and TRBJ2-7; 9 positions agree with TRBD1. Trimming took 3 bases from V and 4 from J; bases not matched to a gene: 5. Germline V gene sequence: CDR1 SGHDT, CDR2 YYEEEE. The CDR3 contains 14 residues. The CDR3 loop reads CASSSGQGRYEQYF. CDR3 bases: TGTGCCAGCAGCTCCGGACAGGGGAGATACGAGCAGTACTTC.

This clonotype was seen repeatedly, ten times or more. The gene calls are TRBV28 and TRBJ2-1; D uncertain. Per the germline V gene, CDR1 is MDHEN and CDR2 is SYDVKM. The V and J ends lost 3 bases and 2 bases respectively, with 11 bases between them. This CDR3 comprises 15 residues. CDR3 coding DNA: TGTGCCAGCAGTTTGCACAGCCTAGCCTACAATGAGCAGTTCTTC. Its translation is CASSLHSLAYNEQFF.

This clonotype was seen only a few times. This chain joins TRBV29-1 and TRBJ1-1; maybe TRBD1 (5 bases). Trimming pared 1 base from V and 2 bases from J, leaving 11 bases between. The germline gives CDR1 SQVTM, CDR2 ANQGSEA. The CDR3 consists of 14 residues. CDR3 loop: CSVEGGGINTEAFF. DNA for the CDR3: TGCAGCGTTGAAGGGGGGGGGATTAACACTGAAGCTTTCTTT.

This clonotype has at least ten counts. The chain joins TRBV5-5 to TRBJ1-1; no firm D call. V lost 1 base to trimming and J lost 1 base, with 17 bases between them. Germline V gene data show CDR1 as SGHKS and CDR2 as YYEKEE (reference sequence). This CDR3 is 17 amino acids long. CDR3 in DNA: TGTGCCAGCAGCTTGCATGACACCCCAGTGGGGAACACTGAAGCTTTCTTT. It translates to CASSLHDTPVGNTEAFF.

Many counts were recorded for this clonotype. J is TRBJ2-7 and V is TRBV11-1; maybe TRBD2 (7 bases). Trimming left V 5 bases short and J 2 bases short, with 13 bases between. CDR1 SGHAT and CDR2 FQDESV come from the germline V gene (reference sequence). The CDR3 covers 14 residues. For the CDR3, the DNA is TGTGCCAGCAGCCCCCGCGGGGGCGCCTACGAGCAGTACTTC. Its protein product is CASSPRGGAYEQYF.

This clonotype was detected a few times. The CDR3 reads CSANPGLAGAKFSDTDTQYF. The DNA of the CDR3 is TGCAGTGCTAATCCGGGACTAGCGGGAGCAAAGTTCTCCGACACAGATACGCAGTATTTT. This chain connects TRBV20-1 to TRBJ2-3; 14 nucleotides match TRBD2. This CDR3 region has 20 residues. The V segment lost 4 bases and the J segment 2 bases; nucleotides outside the gene matches: 17. Germline values: CDR1 DFQATT, CDR2 SNEGSKA (reference sequence).

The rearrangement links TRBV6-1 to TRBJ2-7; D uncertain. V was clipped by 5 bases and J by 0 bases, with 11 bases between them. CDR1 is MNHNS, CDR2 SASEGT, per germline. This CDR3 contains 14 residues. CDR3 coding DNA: TGTGCCAGCAGTCGACAAGTAGGCTCCTACGAGCAGTACTTC. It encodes CASSRQVGSYEQYF.

CDR3 nucleotide sequence: TGTGCCAGTAGTACAACTAGCGGGAGTTGGAATGAGCAGTTCTTC. Its translation is CASSTTSGSWNEQFF. The chain uses TRBV19 and TRBJ2-1; 11 bases align to TRBD2. CDR3 length equals 15 residues. Germline V gives CDR1 LNHDA, CDR2 SQIVND (reference sequence). The V and J ends lost 4 bases and 7 bases, in that order; junction bases with no gene match: 6. Full variable domain (outside the CDR3, taken from reference TRBV19 and TRBJ2-1): DGGITQSPKYLFRKEGQNVTLSCEQNLNHDAMYWYRQDPGQGLRLIYYSQIVNDFQKGDIAEGYSVSREKKESFPLTVTSAQKNPTAFYLCASSTTSGSWNEQFFGPGTRLTVL.

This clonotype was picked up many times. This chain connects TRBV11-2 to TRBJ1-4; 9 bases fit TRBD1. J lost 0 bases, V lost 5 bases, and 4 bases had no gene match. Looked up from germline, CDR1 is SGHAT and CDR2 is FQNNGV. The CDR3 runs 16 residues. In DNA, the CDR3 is TGTGCCAGCAGCGGACAGGGGCTTGCAACTAATGAAAAACTGTTTTTT. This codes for CASSGQGLATNEKLFF.

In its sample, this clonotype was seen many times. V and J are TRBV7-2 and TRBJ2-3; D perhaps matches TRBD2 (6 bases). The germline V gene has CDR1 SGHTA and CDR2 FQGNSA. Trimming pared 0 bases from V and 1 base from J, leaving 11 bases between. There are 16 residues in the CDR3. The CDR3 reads CASSLAGTPRTDTQYF. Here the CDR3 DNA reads TGTGCCAGCAGCTTAGCGGGGACTCCTCGCACAGATACGCAGTATTTT. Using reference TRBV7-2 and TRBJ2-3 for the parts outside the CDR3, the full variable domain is GAGVSQSPSNKVTEKGKDVELRCDPISGHTALYWYRQSLGQGLEFLIYFQGNSAPDKSGLPSDRFSAERTGGSVSTLTIQRTQQEDSAVYLCASSLAGTPRTDTQYFGPGTRLTVL.

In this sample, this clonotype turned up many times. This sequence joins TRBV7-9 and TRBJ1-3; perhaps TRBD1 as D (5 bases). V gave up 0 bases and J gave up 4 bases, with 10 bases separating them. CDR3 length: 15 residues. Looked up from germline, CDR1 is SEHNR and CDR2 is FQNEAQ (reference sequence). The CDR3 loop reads CASSLAAGRGNTIYF. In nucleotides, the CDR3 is TGTGCCAGCAGCTTAGCGGCGGGACGCGGAAACACCATATATTTT. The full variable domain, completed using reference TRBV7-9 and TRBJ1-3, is DTGVSQNPRHKITKRGQNVTFRCDPISEHNRLYWYRQTLGQGPEFLTYFQNEAQLEKSRLLSDRFSAERPKGSFSTLEIQRTEQGDSAMYLCASSLAAGRGNTIYFGEGSWLTVV.

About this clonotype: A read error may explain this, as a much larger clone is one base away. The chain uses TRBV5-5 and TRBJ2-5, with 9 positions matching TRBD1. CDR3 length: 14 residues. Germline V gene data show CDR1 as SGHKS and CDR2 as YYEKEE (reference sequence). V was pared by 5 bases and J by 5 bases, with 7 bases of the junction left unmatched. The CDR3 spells CASRKGTGNETQYF. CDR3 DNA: TGTGCCAGCAGAAAGGGGACAGGGAACGAGACCCAGTACTTC.

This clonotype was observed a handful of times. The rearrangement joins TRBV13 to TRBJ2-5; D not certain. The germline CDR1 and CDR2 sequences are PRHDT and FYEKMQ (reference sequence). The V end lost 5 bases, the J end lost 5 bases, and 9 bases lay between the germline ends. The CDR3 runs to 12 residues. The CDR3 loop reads CASSPRFETQYF. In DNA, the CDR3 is TGTGCCAGCAGCCCAAGGTTCGAGACCCAGTACTTC.

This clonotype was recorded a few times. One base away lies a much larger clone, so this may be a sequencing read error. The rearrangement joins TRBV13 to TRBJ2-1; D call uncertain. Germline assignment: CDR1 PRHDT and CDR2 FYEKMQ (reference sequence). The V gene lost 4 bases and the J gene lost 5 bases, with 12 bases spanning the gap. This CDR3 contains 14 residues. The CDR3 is CASSSTFTHNEQFF. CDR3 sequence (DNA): TGTGCCAGCAGCTCCACCTTCACCCACAATGAGCAGTTCTTC.

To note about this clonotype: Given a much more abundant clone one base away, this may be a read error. CDR3 sequence: CASSLDWTGKNAEAFF. The CDR3 DNA follows: TGTGCCAGCAGTTTGGACTGGACAGGGAAGAACGCTGAAGCTTTCTTT. This rearrangement joins TRBV27 to TRBJ1-1; 8 nucleotides agree with TRBD1. CDR1 is MNHEY, CDR2 SMNVEV, per germline (reference sequence). CDR3 length equals 16 residues.

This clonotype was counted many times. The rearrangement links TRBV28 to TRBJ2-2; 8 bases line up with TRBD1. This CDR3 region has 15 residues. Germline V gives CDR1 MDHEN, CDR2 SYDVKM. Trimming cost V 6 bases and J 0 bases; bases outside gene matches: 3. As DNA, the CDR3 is TGTGCCAGCAGGCGGGACAGGCCGAACACCGGGGAGCTGTTTTTT. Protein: CASRRDRPNTGELFF.

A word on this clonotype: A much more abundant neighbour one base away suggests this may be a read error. In DNA, the CDR3 is TGTGCCAGCAGTTCCGGGCACTATGGCTACACCTTC. Its translation: CASSSGHYGYTF. The chain employs TRBV12-3 or TRBV12-4 and TRBJ1-2; no definite D call. This CDR3 region has 12 residues. V was cut by 4 bases and J by 3 bases, with 6 bases left in between.

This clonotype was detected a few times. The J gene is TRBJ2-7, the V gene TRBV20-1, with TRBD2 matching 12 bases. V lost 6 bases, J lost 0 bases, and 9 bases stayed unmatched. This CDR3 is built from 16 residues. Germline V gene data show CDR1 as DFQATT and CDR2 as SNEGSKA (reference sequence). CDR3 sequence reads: CSAVTSGSLSSYEQYF. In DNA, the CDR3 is TGCAGTGCCGTGACTAGCGGGAGCCTGAGCTCCTACGAGCAGTACTTC.

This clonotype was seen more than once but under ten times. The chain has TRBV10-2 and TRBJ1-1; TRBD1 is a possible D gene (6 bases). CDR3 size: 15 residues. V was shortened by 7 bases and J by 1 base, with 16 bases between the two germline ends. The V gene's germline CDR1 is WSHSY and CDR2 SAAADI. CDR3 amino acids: CASIPLGGQNTEAFF. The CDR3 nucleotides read TGCGCCAGCATTCCACTCGGGGGGCAGAACACTGAAGCTTTCTTT.

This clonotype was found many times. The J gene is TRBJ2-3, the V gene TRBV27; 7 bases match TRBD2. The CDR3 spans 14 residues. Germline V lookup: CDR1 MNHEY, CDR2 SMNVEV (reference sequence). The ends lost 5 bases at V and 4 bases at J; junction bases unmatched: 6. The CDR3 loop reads CASSPGRAPDTQYF. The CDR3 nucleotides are TGTGCCAGCAGTCCGGGGAGGGCCCCAGATACGCAGTATTTT.

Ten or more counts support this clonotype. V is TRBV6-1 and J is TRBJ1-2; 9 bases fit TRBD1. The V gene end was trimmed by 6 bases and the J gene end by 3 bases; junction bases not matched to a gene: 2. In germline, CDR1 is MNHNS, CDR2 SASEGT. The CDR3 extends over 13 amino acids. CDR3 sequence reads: CASSTGGDYGYTF. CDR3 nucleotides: TGTGCCAGCAGCACAGGGGGCGACTATGGCTACACCTTC.

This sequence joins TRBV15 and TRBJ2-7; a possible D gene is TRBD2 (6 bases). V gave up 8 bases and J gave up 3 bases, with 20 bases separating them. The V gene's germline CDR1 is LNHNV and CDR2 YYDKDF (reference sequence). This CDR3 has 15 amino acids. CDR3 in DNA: TGTGCCACCGGACGGAGAGGGACTGGAGACTACGAGCAGTACTTC. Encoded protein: CATGRRGTGDYEQYF.

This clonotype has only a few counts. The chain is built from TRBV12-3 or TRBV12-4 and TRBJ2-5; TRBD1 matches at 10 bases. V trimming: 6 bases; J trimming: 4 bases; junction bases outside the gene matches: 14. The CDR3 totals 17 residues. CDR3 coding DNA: TGTGCCAGCAGCCTCACGGACAGGGGGGGGTTTGGAGAGACCCAGTACTTC. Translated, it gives CASSLTDRGGFGETQYF.

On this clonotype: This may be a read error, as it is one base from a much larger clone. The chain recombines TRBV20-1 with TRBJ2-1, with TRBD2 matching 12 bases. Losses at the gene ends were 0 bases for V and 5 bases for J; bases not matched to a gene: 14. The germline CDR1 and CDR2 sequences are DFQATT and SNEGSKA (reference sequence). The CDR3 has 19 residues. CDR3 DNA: TGCAGTGCTAGAGACCAGCCTCTGATGACTAGCGGGAGAGACAATGAGCAGTTCTTC. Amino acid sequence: CSARDQPLMTSGRDNEQFF.

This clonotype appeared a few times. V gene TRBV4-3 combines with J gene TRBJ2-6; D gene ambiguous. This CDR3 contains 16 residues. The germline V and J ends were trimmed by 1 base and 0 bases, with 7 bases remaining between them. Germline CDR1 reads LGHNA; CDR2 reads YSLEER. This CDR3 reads CASSQAPNSGANVLTF. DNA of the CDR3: TGCGCCAGCAGCCAAGCTCCGAACTCTGGGGCCAACGTCCTGACTTTC.

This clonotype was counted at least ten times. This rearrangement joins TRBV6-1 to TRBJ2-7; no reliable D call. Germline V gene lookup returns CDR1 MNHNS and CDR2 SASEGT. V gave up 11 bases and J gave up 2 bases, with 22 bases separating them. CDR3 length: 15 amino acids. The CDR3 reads CASKKDVEVTYEQYF. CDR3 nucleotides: TGTGCCTCGAAAAAGGACGTTGAGGTAACCTACGAGCAGTACTTC.

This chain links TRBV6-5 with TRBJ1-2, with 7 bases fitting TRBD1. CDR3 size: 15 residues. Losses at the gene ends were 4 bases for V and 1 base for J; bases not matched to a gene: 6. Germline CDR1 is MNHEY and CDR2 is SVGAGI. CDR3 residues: CASSLQGDLNYGYTF. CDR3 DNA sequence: TGTGCCAGCAGTTTGCAGGGGGACCTTAACTATGGCTACACCTTC.

CDR3 residues: CASSLGDRGSQETQYF. Here the CDR3 DNA reads TGCGCCAGCAGCTTGGGGGACAGGGGGAGTCAAGAGACCCAGTACTTC. J is TRBJ2-5 and V is TRBV5-1; 11 bases match TRBD1. The trim removed 0 bases at V and 2 bases at J, leaving 3 bases unmatched. CDR1 is SGHRS and CDR2 is YFSETQ in the germline V gene. The CDR3 sequence is 16 residues long. The full variable domain, completed using reference TRBV5-1 and TRBJ2-5, is KAGVTQTPRYLIKTRGQQVTLSCSPISGHRSVSWYQQTPGQGLQFLFEYFSETQRNKGNFPGRFSGRQFSNSRSEMNVSTLELGDSALYLCASSLGDRGSQETQYFGPGTRLLVL.

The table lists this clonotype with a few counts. The chain's CDR3 is CASSYSGGSAKNIQYF. Here the CDR3 DNA reads TGTGCCAGCAGTTACTCAGGGGGTTCGGCCAAAAACATTCAGTACTTC. This rearrangement joins TRBV6-6 to TRBJ2-4, with a weak D call TRBD1 (6 bases). V was pared by 0 bases and J by 1 base, with 10 bases between. The CDR3 consists of 16 residues. CDR1 and CDR2 from the germline V gene are MNHNY and SVGAGI (reference sequence).

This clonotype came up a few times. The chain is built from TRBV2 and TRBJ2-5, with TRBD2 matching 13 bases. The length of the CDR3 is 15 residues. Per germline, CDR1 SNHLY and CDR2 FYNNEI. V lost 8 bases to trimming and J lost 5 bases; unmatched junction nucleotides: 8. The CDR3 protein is CASARTSGSSETQYF. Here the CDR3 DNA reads TGTGCCAGCGCCAGGACTAGCGGGAGTTCGGAGACCCAGTACTTC.